What follows describes a single TCR beta chain. Its antigen is unknown. No much larger clone exists at a distance of one base, and base qualities are not known. The library was produced with 5' RACE. The listed sequencing device is NextSeq 500. In the TCR library protocol, a unique molecular identifier was attached to each TCR cDNA molecule so that PCR and sequencing errors could be corrected. Concerning the study's data processing: TCR identification, UMI-based error correction and CDR3 extraction were all carried out with Decombinator tools. TCRs above a frequency of 2 per 1,000, corresponding to the top 1% of the tumor frequency distribution, were defined as expanded. Rényi diversity was computed with the R vegan package after subsampling each repertoire 100 times to 5,000 TCRs. CDR3 similarity networks were constructed using string-kernel similarity of amino acid triplets, with links drawn between CDR3s whose pairwise similarity was above 0.82. TCRdb reprocessed the public reads (quality trimming at Q25 with fastp, clone calling with MiXCR) and kept in-frame beta chains. Rows are unified per CDR3 protein, each entry keeping the most common DNA and genes. Here the V and J calls rest on TCRdb's processing, not on the authors' analysis. The sample contains about 120,000 distinct CDR3 sequences, 9.5% to 15% of them found a single time. 16% of the sample is held by the ten biggest clonotypes.

The label giving this sample's time point can be read as: blood at routine non-recurrence follow-up after resection. TCR sequencing used whole RNA extracted from tumor and nontumor lung tissue, or from cryopreserved PBMC samples, without cell sorting. A patient was chosen for TCR sequencing only when enough RNA was available from at least two tumor regions. The germline V gene gives CDR1 as SGHTA and CDR2 as FQGNSA. The CDR3 measures 16 amino acids from cysteine to phenylalanine. Solely the CDR3 DNA is kept, with 48 bases framed from the first base. A distance of 13 bases separates the germline ends of V and J, which lose 5 bases and 2 bases respectively. The data are from a study of spatial heterogeneity in lung cancer (dated by TCRdb to between 2018 and 2021). Study-wide context: Samples were obtained from around 72 patients with early-stage, untreated non-small cell lung cancer from the lung TRACERx cohort. Follow-up PBMC samples were sequenced whenever available, and the median time to follow-up was about 24 months after resection. Both alpha and beta chains were TCR-sequenced in samples taken at surgery, namely 220 tumor regions, approximately 66 matched nontumor lung samples and around 53 PBMC samples. More beta-chain than alpha-chain transcripts were consistently detected, likely reflecting higher beta-chain transcript abundance. In non-small cell lung cancer, the study quantitatively compared TCR alpha and beta repertoires across several tumor regions, matched nontumor lung, and blood. In the raw uncorrected reads, each unique combination of TCR and UMI appeared more than ten times on average. Nonsynonymous mutation counts, determined by whole-exome sequencing of tumor tissue, were related to features of the TCR repertoire. What the work shows at the level of the full study, not this receptor alone: Only roughly 14 patients were included in comparisons of baseline and follow-up blood repertoires. Confirming at a functional level the hypothesis that regional TCRs recognize regional mutations was considered to require additional single-cell paired TCR alpha and beta sequencing. Ubiquitous expanded tumor TCRs were found in blood more often at tumor resection than at routine follow-up.

The source was PBMCs, collected at follow-up. This sequence uses TRBV7-2 and TRBJ2-6, with a tentative D gene TRBD2 over 5 matching bases. The source is a male donor with early-stage non-small cell lung cancer. The DNA sequence is TGTGCCAGCAGCCCTAGACCCGGGACTGGGGCCAACGTCCTGACTTTC. Translated, this is CASSPRPGTGANVLTF. With the rest looked up from the reference TRBV7-2 and TRBJ2-6 genes rather than sequenced, the full variable domain is GAGVSQSPSNKVTEKGKDVELRCDPISGHTALYWYRQSLGQGLEFLIYFQGNSAPDKSGLPSDRFSAERTGGSVSTLTIQRTQQEDSAVYLCASSPRPGTGANVLTFGAGSRLTVL.